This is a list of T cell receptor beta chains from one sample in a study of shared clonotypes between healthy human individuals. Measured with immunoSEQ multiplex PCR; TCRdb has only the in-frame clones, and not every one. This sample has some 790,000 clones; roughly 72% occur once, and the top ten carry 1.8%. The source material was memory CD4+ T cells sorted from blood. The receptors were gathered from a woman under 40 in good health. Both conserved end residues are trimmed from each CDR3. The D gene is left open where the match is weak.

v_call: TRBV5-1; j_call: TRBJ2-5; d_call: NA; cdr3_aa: ASSLGLGAGETQY
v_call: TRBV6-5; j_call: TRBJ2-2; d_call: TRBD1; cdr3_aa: ASSRQGRTGELF
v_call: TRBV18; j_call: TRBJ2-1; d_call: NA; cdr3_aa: ASSPPTGLNEQF
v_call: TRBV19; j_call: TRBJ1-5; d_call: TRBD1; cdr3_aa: ASSTGQGRQPQH
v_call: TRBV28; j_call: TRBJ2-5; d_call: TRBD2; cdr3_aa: ASTPRGLAGGPGRQETQY
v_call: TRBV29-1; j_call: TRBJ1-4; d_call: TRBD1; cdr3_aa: SVARGTEKLF
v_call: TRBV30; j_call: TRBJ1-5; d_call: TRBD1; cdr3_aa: AWSDGQGDSQPQH
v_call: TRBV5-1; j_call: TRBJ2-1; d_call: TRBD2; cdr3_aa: ASSPASGSYNEQF
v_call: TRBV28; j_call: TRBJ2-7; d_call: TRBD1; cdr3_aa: ASKSIGTGIREQY
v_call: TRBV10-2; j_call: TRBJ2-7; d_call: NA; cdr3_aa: ASSVGGGVGY
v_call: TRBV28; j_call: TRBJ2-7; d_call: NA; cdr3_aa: ASSPGAATSSYEQY
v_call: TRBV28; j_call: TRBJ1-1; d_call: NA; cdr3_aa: ASSSPRGYTEAF
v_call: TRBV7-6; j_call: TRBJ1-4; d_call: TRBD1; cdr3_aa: ASSLRPGTGDEKLF
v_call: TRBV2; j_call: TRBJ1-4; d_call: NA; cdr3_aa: ASSERWRATNEKLF
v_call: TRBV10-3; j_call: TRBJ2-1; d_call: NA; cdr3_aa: AISESLRNGENEQF
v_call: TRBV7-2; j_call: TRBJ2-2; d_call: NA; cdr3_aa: ASSPQGDGELF
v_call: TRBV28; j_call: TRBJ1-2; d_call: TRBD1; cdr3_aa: ASSYRGYGYT
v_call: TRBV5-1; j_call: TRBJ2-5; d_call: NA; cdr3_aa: ASQRGGEIQETQY
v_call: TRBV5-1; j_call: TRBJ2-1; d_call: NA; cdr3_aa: ASSLDYSYNEQF
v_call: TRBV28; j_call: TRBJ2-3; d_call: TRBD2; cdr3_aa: ASSQGLAVNTQY
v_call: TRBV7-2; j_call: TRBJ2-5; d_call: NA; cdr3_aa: ASSLGTNRETQY
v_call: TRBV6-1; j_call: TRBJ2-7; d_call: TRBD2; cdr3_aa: ASRPQLAGGDEQY
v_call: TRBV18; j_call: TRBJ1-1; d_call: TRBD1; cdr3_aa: ASSPTSGQEAF
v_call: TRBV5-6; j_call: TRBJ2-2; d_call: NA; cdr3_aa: ASSSLAPLSGELF
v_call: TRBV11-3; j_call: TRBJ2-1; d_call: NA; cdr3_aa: ASSRTSGDYNEQF
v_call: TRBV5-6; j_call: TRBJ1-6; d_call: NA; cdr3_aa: ASSLSGSTSPLH
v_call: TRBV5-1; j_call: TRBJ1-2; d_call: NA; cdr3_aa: ASSPNPGYGYT
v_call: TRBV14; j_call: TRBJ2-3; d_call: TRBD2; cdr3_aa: ASGMTSGRWGGADTQY
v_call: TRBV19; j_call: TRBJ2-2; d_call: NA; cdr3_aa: ASSIDRANTGELF
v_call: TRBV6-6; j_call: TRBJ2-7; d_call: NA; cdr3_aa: ASSYMGKMGLEQY
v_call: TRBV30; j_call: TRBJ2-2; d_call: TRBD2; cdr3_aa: AWSEAGVPNTGELF
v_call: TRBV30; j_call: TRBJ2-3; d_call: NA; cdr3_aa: AWSLGQTSTDTQY
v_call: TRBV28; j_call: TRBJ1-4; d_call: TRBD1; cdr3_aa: ASRNRGPGEKLF
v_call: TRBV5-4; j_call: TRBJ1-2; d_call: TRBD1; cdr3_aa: ASSGGGQTNYGYT
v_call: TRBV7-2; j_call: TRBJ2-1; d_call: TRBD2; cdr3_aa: ASSLNSGQGAGGINEQF
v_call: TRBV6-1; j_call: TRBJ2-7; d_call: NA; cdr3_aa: ASTKRDPDEQY
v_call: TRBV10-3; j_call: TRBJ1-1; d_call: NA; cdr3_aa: AKRSQPDTEAF
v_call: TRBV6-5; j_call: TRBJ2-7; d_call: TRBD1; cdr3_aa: ASRPDTGATYEQY
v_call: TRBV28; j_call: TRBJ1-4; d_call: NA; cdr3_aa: ASTSGGSDEKLF
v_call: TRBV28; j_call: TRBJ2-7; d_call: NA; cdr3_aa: ASSFKTWTYEQY
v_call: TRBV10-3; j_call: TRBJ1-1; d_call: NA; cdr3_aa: AISESGGRKTEAF
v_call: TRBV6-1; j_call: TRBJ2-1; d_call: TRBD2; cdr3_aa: ASSEAAFAGEYHNEQF
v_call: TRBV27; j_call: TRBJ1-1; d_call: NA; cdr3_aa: ASRATTQGWMNTEAF